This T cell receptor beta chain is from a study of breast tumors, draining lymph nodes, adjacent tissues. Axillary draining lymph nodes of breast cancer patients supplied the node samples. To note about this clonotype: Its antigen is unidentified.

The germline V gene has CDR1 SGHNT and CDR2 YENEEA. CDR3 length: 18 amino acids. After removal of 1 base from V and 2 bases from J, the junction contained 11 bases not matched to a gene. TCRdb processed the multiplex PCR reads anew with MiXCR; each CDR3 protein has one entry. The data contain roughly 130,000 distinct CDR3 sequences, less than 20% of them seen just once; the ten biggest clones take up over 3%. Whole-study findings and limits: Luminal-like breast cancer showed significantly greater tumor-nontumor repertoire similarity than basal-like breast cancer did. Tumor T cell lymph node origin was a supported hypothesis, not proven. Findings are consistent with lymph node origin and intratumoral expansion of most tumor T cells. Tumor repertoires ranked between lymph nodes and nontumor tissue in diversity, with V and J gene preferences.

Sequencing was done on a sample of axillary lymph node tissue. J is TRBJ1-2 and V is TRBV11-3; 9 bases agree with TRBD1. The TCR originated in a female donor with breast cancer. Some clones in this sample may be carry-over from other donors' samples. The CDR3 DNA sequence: TGTGCCAGCAGCTTAGCCTGCTCTGGGGACAGGGCGAACTATGGCTACACCTTC. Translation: CASSLACSGDRANYGYTF.